This entry lists 30 T cell receptor beta chains sequenced from one sample in a study of blood T cell repertoires in COVID-19. The data were produced by immunoSEQ multiplex PCR, yet TCRdb's version contains in-frame clones alone and is incomplete. Of hundreds of thousands of clones listed, 80% to 90% are singletons. The specimen was PBMCs or T cells enriched from blood (not recorded which). These receptor sequences come from a woman aged 40 to 50 who had been exposed to COVID-19.

The gene calls are TRBV6-6 and TRBJ2-2; D is possibly TRBD1 (6 bases). V was trimmed by 2 bases and J by 8 bases, leaving 15 bases between them. The germline V gene encodes CDR1 MNHNY and CDR2 SVGAGI (reference sequence). The length of the CDR3 is 15 residues. For the CDR3, the DNA is TGTGCCAGCAGTTACGGGACAACGAAGGAGGGGGAGCTGTTTTTT. This translates into CASSYGTTKEGELFF.

The chain couples TRBV28 to TRBJ1-1; D unresolved. Germline CDR1 and CDR2: MDHEN and SYDVKM. V was shortened by 8 bases and J by 0 bases, with 10 bases between the two germline ends. The CDR3 is 13 residues long. The CDR3 sequence is CASRDIMNTEAFF. CDR3 DNA sequence: TGTGCCAGCCGAGACATCATGAACACTGAAGCTTTCTTT.

The table lists this clone with a few counts. This chain links TRBV6-2 or TRBV6-3 with TRBJ1-2; 9 positions agree with TRBD1. V gave up 5 bases and J gave up 3 bases; unmatched junction bases: 10. The CDR3 consists of 16 residues. Germline V CDR1 and CDR2: MNHEY, SVGEGT. The CDR3: CASSRYRGQSDYGYTF. DNA for the CDR3: TGTGCCAGCAGTCGATACAGGGGGCAATCGGACTATGGCTACACCTTC.

The gene calls are TRBV6-5 and TRBJ2-7; tentative D call: TRBD2 (5 bases). The V end was cut by 0 bases, the J end by 3 bases, with 9 bases between. Germline V gene sequence: CDR1 MNHEY, CDR2 SVGAGI. The CDR3 spans 14 residues. The CDR3 region is CASSYSIGLYEQYF. The DNA of the CDR3 is TGTGCCAGCAGTTACTCCATAGGACTCTACGAGCAGTACTTC.

The J gene is TRBJ2-2, the V gene TRBV7-3; a weak D match, TRBD1 (6 bases). The CDR3 is made up of 15 amino acids. V lost 0 bases, J lost 5 bases, and 10 bases lay in between. Germline-derived CDR1 and CDR2 are SGHTA and FQGTGA. The CDR3 DNA sequence: TGTGCCAGCAGCTTAACCACACAGGGAACCGGGGAGCTGTTTTTT. Translation gives CASSLTTQGTGELFF.

The chain couples TRBV2 to TRBJ1-1; a possible D gene is TRBD1 (5 bases). From germline, CDR1 is SNHLY and CDR2 FYNNEI. V lost 3 bases, J lost 10 bases, and 15 bases lay in between. CDR3 length equals 13 residues. The CDR3, as DNA: TGTGCCAGCAGTGACGGTCCCTGGCAGGGAGCTTTCTTT. Translated, it gives CASSDGPWQGAFF.

This clone occurred once. The chain combines TRBV2 with TRBJ1-5, with 9 nucleotides matching TRBD1. This CDR3 region has 15 residues. The germline CDR1 and CDR2 sequences are SNHLY and FYNNEI. Trimming at V came to 6 bases and at J to 6 bases, leaving 9 bases not matched to a gene. CDR3: CASSAGGTGTQPQHF. The CDR3 nucleotides read TGTGCCAGCAGCGCTGGGGGGACAGGGACTCAGCCCCAGCATTTT.

As to this clone: Other DNA sequences within the sample encode an identical CDR3. The genes are TRBV5-1 and TRBJ1-1, with unresolved D. V lost 2 bases and J lost 1, with 9 bases in between. Germline loops: CDR1 SGHRS, CDR2 YFSETQ. This CDR3 has 14 residues. The CDR3 reads CASSLAGENTEAFF. The CDR3 DNA is TGCGCCAGCAGCTTAGCCGGGGAGAACACTGAAGCTTTCTTT.

The V call is TRBV5-6, the J call TRBJ1-6; TRBD1 is a possible D gene (6 bases). This CDR3 has 15 residues. Trimming shortened V by 5 bases and J by 7 bases, and 16 bases separated the two germline ends. Per germline, CDR1 SGHDT and CDR2 YYEEEE. CDR3 bases: TGTGCCAGCAGATCTCTCGACAGGCAAAATTCACCCCTCCACTTT. Its translation is CASRSLDRQNSPLHF.

This rearrangement joins TRBV7-2 to TRBJ2-3; D gene uncertain. This CDR3 region has 13 residues. Germline assignment: CDR1 SGHTA and CDR2 FQGNSA. The V end was cut by 4 bases, the J end by 2 bases, with 7 bases between. The CDR3 loop reads CASSWANTDTQYF. The CDR3 DNA reads TGTGCCAGCAGCTGGGCTAACACAGATACGCAGTATTTT. Supplemented by reference TRBV7-2 and TRBJ2-3, the full variable domain reads GAGVSQSPSNKVTEKGKDVELRCDPISGHTALYWYRQSLGQGLEFLIYFQGNSAPDKSGLPSDRFSAERTGGSVSTLTIQRTQQEDSAVYLCASSWANTDTQYFGPGTRLTVL.

The V gene is TRBV19, the J gene TRBJ2-2; D call uncertain. Germline loops: CDR1 LNHDA, CDR2 SQIVND (reference sequence). Trimming pared 3 bases from V and 8 bases from J, leaving 4 bases between. This CDR3 is 11 amino acids long. CDR3 nucleotide sequence: TGTGCCAGTAGTATGACAGGGGAGCTGTTTTTT. This sequence encodes CASSMTGELFF.

The V and J genes are TRBV5-1 and TRBJ1-3; D is uncertain. This CDR3 contains 16 residues. CDR1 and CDR2 from the germline V gene are SGHRS and YFSETQ. The V end was cut by 3 bases, the J end by 4 bases, with 17 bases between. CDR3: CASSSTGSIGGNTIYF. Written as DNA, the CDR3 is TGCGCCAGCAGCTCAACCGGGTCGATTGGGGGAAACACCATATATTTT. Full variable domain (rest looked up from reference TRBV5-1 and TRBJ1-3): KAGVTQTPRYLIKTRGQQVTLSCSPISGHRSVSWYQQTPGQGLQFLFEYFSETQRNKGNFPGRFSGRQFSNSRSEMNVSTLELGDSALYLCASSSTGSIGGNTIYFGEGSWLTVV.

This chain connects TRBV18 to TRBJ2-6, with D maybe TRBD1 (6 bases). Trimming took 3 bases from V and 1 from J, leaving 10 bases between them. Germline V gene lookup returns CDR1 KGHSH and CDR2 LQKENI. The CDR3 is made up of 16 amino acids. CDR3 in DNA: TGTGCCAGCTCACCTAGGGGGTCTTCTGGGGCCAACGTCCTGACTTTC. Translation: CASSPRGSSGANVLTF.

The chain uses TRBV3-1 (or the pseudogene TRBV3-2) and TRBJ1-6; tentatively, D is TRBD1 (5 bases). The CDR3 covers 14 residues. Trimming removed 1 base from V and 14 bases from J, with 15 bases in between. CDR1 LGHDT and CDR2 YNNKEL come from the germline V gene (reference sequence). CDR3 in amino acids: CASSQADGEGALHF. The CDR3 nucleotides are TGTGCCAGCAGCCAAGCGGACGGAGAAGGGGCCCTCCACTTT.

A remark on this clone: At the DNA level, this CDR3 is encoded by other sequences in the same sample as well. The CDR3, as DNA: TGTGCCAGCAGTTTGCGGGGCTACGAGCAGTACTTC. Residues: CASSLRGYEQYF. The gene calls are TRBV28 and TRBJ2-7, with a weak D call TRBD2 (6 bases). Germline lookup yields CDR1 MDHEN and CDR2 SYDVKM. CDR3 length equals 12 residues. V dropped 3 bases and J dropped 3 bases, with 6 bases sitting between them.

The CDR3 loop is CASSFRGEGLGNTIYF. Written as DNA, the CDR3 is TGTGCCAGCAGCTTCAGGGGGGAAGGTTTAGGAAACACCATATATTTT. The chain uses TRBV7-2 and TRBJ1-3; 7 bases fit TRBD1. This CDR3 spans 16 amino acids. The junction had 9 bases not matched to a gene; V was cut back by 3 bases and J by 4 bases. CDR1 is SGHTA, CDR2 FQGNSA, per germline.

This chain connects TRBV5-1 to TRBJ1-5, with a possible D match to TRBD1 (6 bases). The V gene's germline CDR1 is SGHRS and CDR2 YFSETQ. V lost 1 base and J 0 bases, leaving 8 bases between the germline ends. The CDR3 spans 15 residues. CDR3 loop: CASSLRTASNQPQHF. The CDR3 region has the DNA TGCGCCAGCAGCTTGCGGACAGCTAGCAATCAGCCCCAGCATTTT.

The V and J genes are TRBV27 and TRBJ1-2, with TRBD1 matching 8 bases. The CDR3 is 14 amino acids. Per the germline V gene, CDR1 is MNHEY and CDR2 is SMNVEV (reference sequence). V shed 6 bases and J 8 bases; nucleotides not matched to a gene: 11. As DNA, the CDR3 is TGTGCCAGCAGACCAACCGGGACAGGAGGGGGCTACACCTTC. It encodes CASRPTGTGGGYTF.

The genes are TRBV7-3 and TRBJ1-6; 10 nucleotides align to TRBD1. Germline V gene lookup returns CDR1 SGHTA and CDR2 FQGTGA. With V trimmed by 1 base and J by 7 bases, 1 base remained unmatched. The CDR3 sequence is 15 residues long. The DNA of the CDR3 is TGTGCCAGCAGCTTAAGGGGACAGGGGAATTCACCCCTCCACTTT. Its translation: CASSLRGQGNSPLHF. Full variable domain (rest looked up from reference TRBV7-3 and TRBJ1-6): GAGVSQTPSNKVTEKGKYVELRCDPISGHTALYWYRQSLGQGPEFLIYFQGTGAADDSGLPNDRFFAVRPEGSVSTLKIQRTERGDSAVYLCASSLRGQGNSPLHFGNGTRLTVT.

The chain uses TRBV4-2 and TRBJ1-2; 8 bases map to TRBD1. The CDR3 loop spans 15 amino acids. The germline V gene encodes CDR1 LGHNA and CDR2 YNFKEQ. Trimming cost V 1 base and J 7 bases; bases outside gene matches: 8. DNA of the CDR3: TGTGCCAGCAGCCAAGTGGGCCAGGGGGCATTTGGCTACACCTTC. It codes for CASSQVGQGAFGYTF.

This clone was detected only a few times. The rearrangement uses TRBV2 and TRBJ1-5; D perhaps matches TRBD1 (5 bases). The V end was cut by 5 bases, the J end by 2 bases, with 13 bases between. Germline V gives CDR1 SNHLY, CDR2 FYNNEI. This CDR3 region has 15 residues. The CDR3 DNA reads as TGTGCCAGCAGTCCTGGAGGGGTGGGCAATCAGCCCCAGCATTTT. Its translation is CASSPGGVGNQPQHF.

This clone was seen just once. The J gene is TRBJ1-2, the V gene TRBV5-5; 8 bases match TRBD1. CDR1 and CDR2 (germline): SGHKS, YYEKEE (reference sequence). This CDR3 is 14 amino acids long. J lost 3 bases, V lost 5 bases, and 6 bases had no gene match. CDR3 region: CASRQGQAYYGYTF. As DNA, the CDR3 is TGTGCCAGCAGACAGGGACAGGCCTACTATGGCTACACCTTC.

The genes are TRBV9 and TRBJ2-3; 11 bases match TRBD2. Germline V gives CDR1 SGDLS, CDR2 YYNGEE. The J segment lost 0 bases and the V segment lost 6 bases, leaving 9 bases of the junction unmatched. This CDR3 comprises 17 residues. Here the CDR3 reads CASTVRTSGPSTDTQYF. CDR3 coding DNA: TGTGCCAGCACCGTCCGGACTAGCGGGCCTAGCACAGATACGCAGTATTTT.

The chain links TRBV5-4 to TRBJ2-1; D perhaps matches TRBD1 (5 bases). The CDR3 is 15 residues long. Germline values: CDR1 SGHNT, CDR2 YYREEE (reference sequence). V was clipped by 2 bases and J by 0 bases, with 9 bases between them. DNA of the CDR3: TGTGCCAGCAGCTTCAGGGATCGCTCCTACAATGAGCAGTTCTTC. Residues: CASSFRDRSYNEQFF.

J is TRBJ1-5 and V is TRBV19, with TRBD1 matching 9 bases. This CDR3 has 15 residues. The V gene's germline CDR1 is LNHDA and CDR2 SQIVND (reference sequence). Germline trimming cut 6 bases from V and 3 bases from J; bases unmatched to any gene: 6. Here the CDR3 reads CASSQGQGNNQPQHF. The CDR3 DNA sequence: TGTGCCAGTAGCCAAGGACAGGGGAACAATCAGCCCCAGCATTTT.

The rearrangement uses TRBV19 and TRBJ2-2; D is possibly TRBD1 (5 bases). V lost 3 bases and J lost 2, with 16 bases in between. The length of the CDR3 is 17 residues. Germline V lookup: CDR1 LNHDA, CDR2 SQIVND (reference sequence). CDR3 amino acids: CASSIGDSLYNTGELFF. The CDR3 nucleotides read TGTGCCAGTAGTATTGGCGACAGCCTTTACAACACCGGGGAGCTGTTTTTT.

V usage is TRBV5-1 and J usage is TRBJ1-2; perhaps TRBD1 as D (5 bases). Germline V gene data show CDR1 as SGHRS and CDR2 as YFSETQ. V was pared by 0 bases and J by 8 bases, with 11 bases between. The CDR3 has 13 residues. Written as DNA, the CDR3 is TGCGCCAGCAGCTTGGTCGGGGGGAGAGGCTACACCTTC. Protein: CASSLVGGRGYTF.

This rearrangement joins TRBV5-6 to TRBJ2-5; D perhaps matches TRBD2 (5 bases). Germline CDR1 and CDR2: SGHDT and YYEEEE. V lost 4 bases to trimming and J lost 3 bases, with 19 bases between them. The CDR3 consists of 16 residues. The chain's CDR3 is CASSPLGLDGEETQYF. In nucleotides, the CDR3 is TGTGCCAGCAGCCCTCTAGGACTGGACGGCGAAGAGACCCAGTACTTC.

This clone was observed a few times. This chain links TRBV7-9 with TRBJ2-1; D may be TRBD2 (6 bases). The V end was cut by 1 base, the J end by 2 bases, with 12 bases between. Germline V CDR1 and CDR2: SEHNR, FQNEAQ (reference sequence). This CDR3 region has 16 residues. The CDR3 protein is CASSLGPGGTYNEQFF. The CDR3 DNA follows: TGTGCCAGCAGCTTAGGTCCTGGGGGGACCTACAATGAGCAGTTCTTC.

The chain is built from TRBV15 and TRBJ2-5; TRBD2 aligns across 9 bases. In germline, CDR1 is LNHNV, CDR2 YYDKDF (reference sequence). The CDR3 is made up of 16 amino acids. The trim removed 0 bases at V and 14 bases at J, leaving 16 bases unmatched. CDR3 in DNA: TGTGCCACCAGCAGAGACCCTACATATGGCGGGGGGGTCTTATACTTC. Translated, it gives CATSRDPTYGGGVLYF.